What follows is one TCR beta chain and its context. Its specificity is unknown. The table came from immunoSEQ multiplex PCR; TCRdb's copy has only in-frame clones and leaves some out. The table has under 200,000 clones, about nine tenths seen once. The length of the CDR3 is 17 residues. Germline V gene data show CDR1 as MNHEY and CDR2 as SMNVEV (reference sequence). The germline V and J ends were trimmed by 8 bases and 0 bases, with 22 bases remaining between them. These data belong to a study of T cell responses to AZD1222 COVID-19 vaccine. Study-wide background: Combined were second doses at about 4 or about 12 weeks.

The study's findings and limits: Epitopes outside B.1.351 and B.1.1.7 mutated regions reportedly drew nearly half of spike TCRs. Seropositive at baseline were only a handful of AZD1222 recipients.

This sequence was found in an adult in good health. Sample: peripheral blood, taken on day 0 of AZD1222 vaccination. The rearrangement uses TRBV27 and TRBJ1-1, with D possibly TRBD1 on 6 matching bases. The CDR3 DNA reads as TGTGCCAGCCGCCCACCGCAGGGGCGCCTCATGAACACTGAAGCTTTCTTT. Its protein is CASRPPQGRLMNTEAFF.